This TCR beta chain was profiled in a study of OX40 agonist ivuxolimab in advanced cancers. Germline assignment: CDR1 SGHVS and CDR2 FQNEAQ. Germline trimming cut 2 bases from V and 1 base from J; bases unmatched to any gene: 1. The CDR3 loop spans 15 amino acids. Worth noting for this clone: The antigen remains unidentified.

Using immunoSEQ multiplex PCR, the repertoire was profiled, and TCRdb retains in-frame clones only, with some absent. Among tens of thousands of clones, 75% to 95% were seen once, and the ten largest hold approximately 6.5%. Overall study findings and caveats: CD8+ T cells showed, on average, more clonal expansion than CD4+ cells. Dose levels from 0.1 to 3.0 mg/kg saw CD4+ and CD8+ blood T cells expand clonally by week 6.

The chain couples TRBV7-8 to TRBJ1-1, with 10 positions matching TRBD1. The sequence derives from an adult with an advanced solid tumor such as melanoma, head and neck, liver or kidney cancer. Sequences were derived from CD4+ or CD8+ T cells sorted from blood, sampled in a trial of the OX40 agonist ivuxolimab. In DNA, the CDR3 is TGTGCCAGCAGCTTAAGGACAGGGGGGAACACTGAAGCTTTCTTT. It encodes CASSLRTGGNTEAFF.